One sample yielded the 15 T cell receptor beta chains listed below, sequenced in a study of post-analysis software for immune sequencing data. Findings and caveats of the study: TRBV5-6, TRBV5-1 and TRBV20-1 were among roughly 5 TRBV segments more frequent in patients than controls.

These receptors lack a known antigen. TCR beta libraries were prepared from cDNA with unique molecular identifiers. From the PCR reads, TCRdb called clonotypes with MiXCR, one entry per CDR3 protein. The sample yields about 820,000 distinct CDR3 sequences, approximately 50% seen once. Sequencing was performed on blood. The receptors were sampled from a girl aged 5-17 years with multiple sclerosis.

The chain employs TRBV6-6 and TRBJ1-2; TRBD1 aligns across 8 bases. Germline assignment: CDR1 MNHNY and CDR2 SVGAGI (reference sequence). The CDR3 sequence is 15 residues long. V lost 3 bases to trimming and J lost 7 bases; unmatched junction nucleotides: 10. CDR3 region: CASSYPDRVEGGYTF. The CDR3 region has the DNA TGTGCCAGCAGTTATCCGGACAGGGTCGAGGGTGGCTACACCTTC.

The rearrangement uses TRBV7-9 and TRBJ2-1; TRBD2 matches 9 bases. In germline, CDR1 is SEHNR, CDR2 FQNEAQ (reference sequence). CDR3 length: 16 amino acids. Losses at the gene ends were 0 bases for V and 5 bases for J; bases not matched to a gene: 5. DNA of the CDR3: TGTGCCAGCAGCTTAGCGCGGGGGGGCTGGGACAATGAGCAGTTCTTC. Encoded protein: CASSLARGGWDNEQFF.

The CDR3 loop reads CASSRSTGPISYEQYF. Here the CDR3 DNA reads TGCGCCAGCAGCAGGTCGACAGGGCCCATCTCCTACGAGCAGTACTTC. The rearrangement uses TRBV5-1 and TRBJ2-7; 7 bases fit TRBD1. V was pared by 4 bases and J by 0 bases, with 10 bases of the junction left unmatched. The CDR3 has 16 residues. CDR1 and CDR2 from the germline V gene are SGHRS and YFSETQ.

This clonotype was found a few times. The gene calls are TRBV20-1 and TRBJ1-1; D unresolved. Germline loops: CDR1 DFQATT, CDR2 SNEGSKA (reference sequence). V was cut by 6 bases and J by 0 bases, with 8 bases left in between. CDR3 length: 12 amino acids. CDR3 protein: CSAYEVNTEAFF. The CDR3 DNA follows: TGCAGTGCATATGAAGTGAACACTGAAGCTTTCTTT.

Worth noting for this clonotype: The CDR3 does not end in the conserved phenylalanine or tryptophan, so this is likely a read error. The V and J genes are TRBV29-1 and TRBJ1-1, with TRBD1 matching 9 bases. V was clipped by 5 bases and J by 1 base; unmatched bases: 5. This CDR3 has 14 amino acids. CDR1 is SQVTM, CDR2 ANQGSEA, per germline. The CDR3 sequence is CSVTGGAKNTEAFL. In nucleotides, the CDR3 is TGCAGCGTTACAGGGGGCGCCAAGAACACTGAAGCTTTCTTG.

This clonotype was recorded many times. The rearrangement links TRBV7-6 to TRBJ2-7; 7 bases match TRBD2. CDR1 is SGHVS, CDR2 FNYEAQ, per germline. This CDR3 is built from 15 residues. The trim removed 6 bases at V and 0 bases at J, leaving 8 bases unmatched. CDR3 loop: CASSPRGGSSYEQYF. The DNA of the CDR3 is TGTGCCAGCAGTCCTAGGGGCGGGAGCTCCTACGAGCAGTACTTC.

This clonotype has just a few counts. The chain is built from TRBV5-5 and TRBJ2-1; D may match TRBD1 or TRBD2 (5 bases each). The CDR3 length is 13 residues. The germline CDR1 and CDR2 sequences are SGHKS and YYEKEE (reference sequence). V was pared by 4 bases and J by 11 bases, with 16 bases between. The CDR3 coding sequence is TGTGCCAGCAGCGGGGACGCCAGGACTCAGCAGTTCTTC. Translation: CASSGDARTQQFF.

This chain uses TRBV4-2 with TRBJ2-5; the match to TRBD2 covers 7 bases. The DNA matches TRBJ2-7 better at its end, which makes the J call doubtful. The length of the CDR3 is 17 residues. In germline, CDR1 is LGHNA, CDR2 YNFKEQ. This CDR3 reads CASSQALLAEASYEQYF. CDR3 DNA: TGTGCCAGCAGCCAGGCCCTTCTAGCGGAAGCCTCCTACGAGCAGTACTTC.

The chain links TRBV20-1 to TRBJ2-4; 10 bases align to TRBD1. Gene TRBJ2-7 matches the end of the DNA better, so the J call may be wrong. CDR1 is DFQATT and CDR2 is SNEGSKA in the germline V gene (reference sequence). There are 14 residues in the CDR3. The CDR3 here is CSARSDRGRYEQYF. CDR3 nucleotide sequence: TGCAGTGCTAGATCCGACAGGGGGCGGTACGAGCAGTACTTC.

The chain combines TRBV6-5 with TRBJ1-4, with D possibly being TRBD1 (6 bases). V was pared by 0 bases and J by 7 bases, with 9 bases between. This CDR3 has 14 amino acids. The germline CDR1 and CDR2 sequences are MNHEY and SVGAGI. This chain's CDR3 is CASSYSGQIEKLFF. CDR3 nucleotide sequence: TGTGCCAGCAGTTACTCCGGACAGATTGAAAAACTGTTTTTT.

V usage is TRBV10-3 and J usage is TRBJ2-7; TRBD2 matches 7 bases. The CDR3 covers 17 residues. Germline-derived CDR1 and CDR2 are ENHRY and SYGVKD. V lost 4 bases, J lost 2 bases, and 14 bases stayed unmatched. The CDR3 loop is CAISVGPAGRAPYEQYF. CDR3 in DNA: TGTGCCATCAGTGTCGGCCCAGCGGGACGCGCCCCCTACGAGCAGTACTTC.

This clonotype was counted a few times. The chain is built from TRBV6-6 and TRBJ2-5; D possibly uses TRBD1 or TRBD2 (5 bases each). Germline assignment: CDR1 MNHNY and CDR2 SVGAGI (reference sequence). The CDR3 extends over 12 amino acids. The ends were cut back, 6 bases at V and 4 bases at J, with 9 bases in the middle. In DNA form, the CDR3 reads TGTGCCAGCAGGGGACCCGTAGAGACCCAGTACTTC. It is translated as CASRGPVETQYF.

The rearrangement joins TRBV20-1 to TRBJ2-1; 10 positions agree with TRBD2. The V gene end was trimmed by 6 bases and the J gene end by 2 bases; junction bases not matched to a gene: 4. CDR3 length: 14 residues. The V gene's germline CDR1 is DFQATT and CDR2 SNEGSKA (reference sequence). CDR3 DNA sequence: TGCAGTGCCCTTCTAGCGGGAGCCTACAATGAGCAGTTCTTC. This sequence encodes CSALLAGAYNEQFF.

In this sample, this clonotype turned up a few times. The V call is TRBV5-1, the J call TRBJ2-2; D is ambiguous. CDR1 SGHRS and CDR2 YFSETQ come from the germline V gene. Trimming shortened V by 1 base and J by 1 base, and 8 bases separated the two germline ends. The length of the CDR3 is 15 residues. The CDR3 here is CASSLSAGNTGELFF. CDR3 bases: TGCGCCAGCAGCTTGTCAGCCGGGAACACCGGGGAGCTGTTTTTT.

The chain uses TRBV20-1 and TRBJ2-7; D is possibly TRBD2 (6 bases). Germline lookup yields CDR1 DFQATT and CDR2 SNEGSKA (reference sequence). The CDR3 is made up of 16 amino acids. V dropped 0 bases and J dropped 2 bases, with 17 bases sitting between them. The CDR3 sequence: CSARDLNGRDPYEQYF. Here the CDR3 DNA reads TGCAGTGCTAGAGATCTTAACGGGAGAGACCCCTACGAGCAGTACTTC.